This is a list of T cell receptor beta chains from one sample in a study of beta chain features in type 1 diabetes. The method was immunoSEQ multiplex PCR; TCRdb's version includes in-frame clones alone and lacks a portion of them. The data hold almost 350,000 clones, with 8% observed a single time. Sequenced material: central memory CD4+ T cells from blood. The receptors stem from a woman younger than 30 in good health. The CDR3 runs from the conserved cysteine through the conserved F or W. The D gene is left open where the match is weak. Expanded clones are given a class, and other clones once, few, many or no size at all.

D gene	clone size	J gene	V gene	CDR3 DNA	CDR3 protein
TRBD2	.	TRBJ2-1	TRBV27	TGTGCCAGCAGTTCGGGACTAGCGGGCTACAATGAGCAGTTCTTC	CASSSGLAGYNEQFF
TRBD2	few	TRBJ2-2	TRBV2	TGTGCCAGCAGTGAAGCCGGTAGGGGAGGGACCGGGGAGCTGTTTTTT	CASSEAGRGGTGELFF
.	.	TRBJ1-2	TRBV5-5	TGTGCCAGCAGCTCAAACCTTGCCGGGGGCTACACCTTC	CASSSNLAGGYTF
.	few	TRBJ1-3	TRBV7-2	TGTGCCAGCAGCGACCGGCGTAGCTCTGGAAACACCATATATTTT	CASSDRRSSGNTIYF
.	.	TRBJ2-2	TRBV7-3	TGTGCCAGCAGCTTAGGTCCCAGAACCGGGGAGCTGTTTTTT	CASSLGPRTGELFF
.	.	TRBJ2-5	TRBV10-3	TGTGCCATCAGTGAGGAATCGGCAGGCCGGGAGACCCAGTACTTC	CAISEESAGRETQYF
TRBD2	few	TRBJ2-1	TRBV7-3	TGTGCCAGCAGCTTAGGTGGTAGCGGGAGTAACAATGAGCAGTTCTTC	CASSLGGSGSNNEQFF
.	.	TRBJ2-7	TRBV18	TGTGCCAGCTCACCAAGGGTTCAGGGCTATTACGAGCAGTACTTC	CASSPRVQGYYEQYF
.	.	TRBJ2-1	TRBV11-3	TGTGCCAGCAGCTTAGACCAAGGGGGTAGTGATTCCTACAATGAGCAGTTCTTC	CASSLDQGGSDSYNEQFF
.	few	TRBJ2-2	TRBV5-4	TGTGCCAGCAGCTGGTCTGGAAACACCGGGGAGCTGTTTTTT	CASSWSGNTGELFF
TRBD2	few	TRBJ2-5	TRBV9	TGTGCCAGCAGCGTACAACCGGGACTAGCGGATGGGACCCAGTACTTC	CASSVQPGLADGTQYF
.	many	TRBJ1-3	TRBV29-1	TGCAGCGTTGTTGCAGGGGCGCGGGGAAACACCATATATTTT	CSVVAGARGNTIYF
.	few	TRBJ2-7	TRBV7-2	TGTGCCAGCAGCTGGGGCCAACGCTACGAGCAGTACTTC	CASSWGQRYEQYF
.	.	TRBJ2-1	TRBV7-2	TGTGCCAGCAGCTTAGATGGTAGCGGATATTACAATGAGCAGTTCTTC	CASSLDGSGYYNEQFF
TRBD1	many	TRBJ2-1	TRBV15	TGTGCCACCAGCTCCGGACAGGGCTTCTACGGTGAGCAGTTCTTC	CATSSGQGFYGEQFF
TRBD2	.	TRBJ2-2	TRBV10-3	TGTGCCATCAGTAGCGGCGGGAGGTTCGGCGGGGAGCTGTTTTTT	CAISSGGRFGGELFF
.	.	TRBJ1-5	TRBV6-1	TGTGCCAGCAGTGAGGGTTATAGCAATCAGCCCCAGCATTTT	CASSEGYSNQPQHF
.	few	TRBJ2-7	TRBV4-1	TGCGCCAGCAGCCAAGCCGGCACCGATGCCTACGAGCAGTACTTC	CASSQAGTDAYEQYF
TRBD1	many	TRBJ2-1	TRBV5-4	TGTGCCAGCAGCCGGGACAGCCAAAGCTCCTACAATGAGCAGTTCTTC	CASSRDSQSSYNEQFF
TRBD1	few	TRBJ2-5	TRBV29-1	TGCAGCGTTGAAGGACAGGGGAGACAGACCCAGTACTTC	CSVEGQGRQTQYF
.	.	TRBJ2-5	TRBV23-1	TGCGCCAGCAGTCACGCCCTCGGACCCTCCCTCGGGAATTCAACCGCTCAAGAGACCCAGTACTTC	CASSHALGPSLGNSTAQETQYF
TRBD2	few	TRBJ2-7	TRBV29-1	TGCAGCGTGGTAGCTAGCGGGATGAATTACGAGCAGTACTTC	CSVVASGMNYEQYF
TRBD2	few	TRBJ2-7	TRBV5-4	TGTGCCAGCAGCTTGGCCGCTAGCGGGACCTACGAGCAGTACTTC	CASSLAASGTYEQYF
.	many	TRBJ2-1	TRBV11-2	TGTGCCAGCAGCGCCCAGACAGAACTTGAGCAGTTCTTC	CASSAQTELEQFF
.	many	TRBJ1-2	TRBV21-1	TGTGCCAGCAGCGGGAACTATGGCTACACCTTC	CASSGNYGYTF
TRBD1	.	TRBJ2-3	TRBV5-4	TGTGCCAGCAGCAGGCGGACAGGCCGCACAGATACGCAGTATTTT	CASSRRTGRTDTQYF
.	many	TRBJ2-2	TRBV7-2	TGTGCCAGCACCCGACATACCGGGGAGCTGTTTTTT	CASTRHTGELFF
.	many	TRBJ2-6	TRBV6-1	TGTGCCACGGCCTCGGCTGGGGCCAACGTCCTGACTTTC	CATASAGANVLTF
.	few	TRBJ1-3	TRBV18	TGTGCCAGCTCACCCCGCAGGGATCCTGGAAACACCATATATTTT	CASSPRRDPGNTIYF
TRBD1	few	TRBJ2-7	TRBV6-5	TGTGCCAGCGCTCTAGAGACAGGGGCCTACGAGCAGTACTTC	CASALETGAYEQYF
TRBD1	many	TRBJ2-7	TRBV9	TGTGCCAGCAGCCGAACCGACGGTGGGCTCGGGACAGGTCTCCAAGGGGAGCAGTACTTC	CASSRTDGGLGTGLQGEQYF
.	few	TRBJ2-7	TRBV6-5	TGTGCCAGCAGTCCGACAGGCGGCTACGAGCAGTACTTC	CASSPTGGYEQYF
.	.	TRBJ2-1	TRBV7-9	TGTGCCAGCAGCTTAGACCTCTTGTGGAACAATGAGCAGTTCTTC	CASSLDLLWNNEQFF
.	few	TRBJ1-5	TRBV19	TGTGCCAGTAGCGGCAGGGGATATCAGCCCCAGCATTTT	CASSGRGYQPQHF
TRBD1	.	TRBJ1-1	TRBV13	TGTGCCAGCAGCTACGGACAGGGTGGGTACACTGAAGCTTTCTTT	CASSYGQGGYTEAFF
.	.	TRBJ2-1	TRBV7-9	TGTGCCAGCCGATACGGGAGCCAGAATGAGCAGTTCTTC	CASRYGSQNEQFF
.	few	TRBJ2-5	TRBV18	TGTGCCAGCTCACCAGCAGAGAAAGAGACCCAGTACTTC	CASSPAEKETQYF
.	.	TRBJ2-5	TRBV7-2	TGTGCCAGCAGCTTAGGGGTCAACCAAGAGACCCAGTACTTC	CASSLGVNQETQYF
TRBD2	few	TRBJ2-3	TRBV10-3	TGTGCCATCAGTGAGTCGGTAGCGGCTAGCGGGATTTCAGATACGCAGTATTTT	CAISESVAASGISDTQYF
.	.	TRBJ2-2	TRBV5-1	TGCGCCAGCAGCTTGGCCCTCGGGGAGCTGTTTTTT	CASSLALGELFF
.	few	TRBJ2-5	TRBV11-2	TGTGCCAGCAGCTTAGTGGGGGGGGCGCGTAAAGAGACCCAGTACTTC	CASSLVGGARKETQYF
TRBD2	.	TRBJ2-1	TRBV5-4	TGTGCCAGCAGCAAGACTAGCGGCTCCTACAATGAGCAGTTCTTC	CASSKTSGSYNEQFF
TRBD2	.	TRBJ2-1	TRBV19	TGTGCCAGTAGTATGCCAGCGGGATTACTGTTCTTC	CASSMPAGLLFF
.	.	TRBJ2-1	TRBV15	TGTGCCACCAGCAGAGTCCCAGGGGCGGGAGTTTACAATGAGCAGTTCTTC	CATSRVPGAGVYNEQFF
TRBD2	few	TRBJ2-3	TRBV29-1	TGCAGCGTAAGCGGGAGGTGGGGGGGCACAGATACGCAGTATTTT	CSVSGRWGGTDTQYF
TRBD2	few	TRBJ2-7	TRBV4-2	TGTGCCAGCAGCCAGGGTCCACTAGCGGGAGAGTGGGAGCAGTACTTC	CASSQGPLAGEWEQYF
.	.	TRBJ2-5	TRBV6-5	TGTGCCAGCAGTTACAATAGTGGCGACCAAGAGACCCAGTACTTC	CASSYNSGDQETQYF
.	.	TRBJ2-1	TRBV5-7	TGTGCCAGCAGCTTGATTACCGGGACGAGTCCGTACAATGAGCAGTTCTTC	CASSLITGTSPYNEQFF
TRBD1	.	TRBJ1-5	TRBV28	TGTGCCAGCAGTCGCCGGGACAGGGGAGCCTGGGGGCAGCCCCAGCATTTT	CASSRRDRGAWGQPQHF
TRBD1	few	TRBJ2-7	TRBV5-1	TGCGCCAGCAGCCCCGGGACAGGCGGCGAGCAGTACTTC	CASSPGTGGEQYF
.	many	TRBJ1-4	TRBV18	TGTGCCAGCTCAGAGCATGAAAAACTGTTTTTT	CASSEHEKLFF
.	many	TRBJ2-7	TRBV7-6	TGTGCCAGCAGCTTAGAGCCGGGACAAACCTCCTACGAGCAGTACTTC	CASSLEPGQTSYEQYF
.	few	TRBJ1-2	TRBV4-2	TGTGCCAGCAGCCAAGACCCTGGGGGGATTGAGGGCTACACCTTC	CASSQDPGGIEGYTF
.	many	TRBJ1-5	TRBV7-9	TGTGCCAGCAGTAGGGGGGAGGCTCCCCAGCATTTT	CASSRGEAPQHF
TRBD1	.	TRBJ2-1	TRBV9	TGTGCCAGCAGCCCCCGACAGGGGGTGTTTGAGCAGTTCTTC	CASSPRQGVFEQFF
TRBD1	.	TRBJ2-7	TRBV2	TGTGCCAGCGCTAGGCCGGGACAGGCTTTCTCCTACGAGCAGTACTTC	CASARPGQAFSYEQYF
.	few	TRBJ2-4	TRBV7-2	TGTGCCAGCAGTGAGGGGGGAACCAAAAACATTCAGTACTTC	CASSEGGTKNIQYF
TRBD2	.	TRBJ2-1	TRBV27	TGTGCCAGCAGAGGAAGCGGGAGAGGCGGTGAGCAGTTCTTC	CASRGSGRGGEQFF
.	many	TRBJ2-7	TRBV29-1	TGCAGCGTTGGGGGTGGACGCGTGGGAGCCTACGAGCAGTACTTC	CSVGGGRVGAYEQYF
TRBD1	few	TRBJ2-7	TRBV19	TGTGCCAGTAGTCCTCGACAGGGTGGGTACGAGCAGTACTTC	CASSPRQGGYEQYF